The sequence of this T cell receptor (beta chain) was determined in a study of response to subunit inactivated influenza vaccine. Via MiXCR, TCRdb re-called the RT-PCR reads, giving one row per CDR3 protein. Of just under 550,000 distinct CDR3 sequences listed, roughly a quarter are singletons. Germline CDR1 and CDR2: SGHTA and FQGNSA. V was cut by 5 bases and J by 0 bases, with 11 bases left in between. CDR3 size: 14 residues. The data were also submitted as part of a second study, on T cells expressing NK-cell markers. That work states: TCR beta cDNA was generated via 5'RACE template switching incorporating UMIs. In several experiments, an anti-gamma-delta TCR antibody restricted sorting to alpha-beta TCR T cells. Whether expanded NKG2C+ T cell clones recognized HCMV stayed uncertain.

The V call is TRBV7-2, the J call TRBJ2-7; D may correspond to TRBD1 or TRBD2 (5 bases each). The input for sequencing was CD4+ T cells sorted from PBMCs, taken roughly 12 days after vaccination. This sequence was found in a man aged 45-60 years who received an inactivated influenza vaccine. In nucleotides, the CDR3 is TGTGCCAGCAGCAACCGGGACCTCTCCTACGAGCAGTACTTC. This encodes CASSNRDLSYEQYF.